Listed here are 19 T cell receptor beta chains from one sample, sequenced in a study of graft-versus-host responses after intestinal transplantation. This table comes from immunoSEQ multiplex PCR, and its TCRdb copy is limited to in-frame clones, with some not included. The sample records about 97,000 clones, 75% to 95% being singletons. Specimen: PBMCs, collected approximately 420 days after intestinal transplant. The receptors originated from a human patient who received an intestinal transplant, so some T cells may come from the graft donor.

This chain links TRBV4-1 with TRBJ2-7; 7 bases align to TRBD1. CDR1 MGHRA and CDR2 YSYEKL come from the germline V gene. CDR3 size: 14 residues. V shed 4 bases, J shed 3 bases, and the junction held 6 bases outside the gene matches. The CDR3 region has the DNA TGCGCCAGCAGCCCACAGGGGCCCAACTACGAGCAGTACTTC. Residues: CASSPQGPNYEQYF.

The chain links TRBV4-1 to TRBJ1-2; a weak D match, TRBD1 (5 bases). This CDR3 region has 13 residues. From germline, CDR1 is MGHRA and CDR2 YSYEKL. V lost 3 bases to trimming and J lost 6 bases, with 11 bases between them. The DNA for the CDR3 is TGCGCCAGCAGCCACCCGGGACGAAATGGCTACACCTTC. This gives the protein CASSHPGRNGYTF.

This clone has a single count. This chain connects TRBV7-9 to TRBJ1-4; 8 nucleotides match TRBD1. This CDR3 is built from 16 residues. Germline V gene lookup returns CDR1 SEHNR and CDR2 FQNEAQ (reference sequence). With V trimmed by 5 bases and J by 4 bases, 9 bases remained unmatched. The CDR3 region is CASSPLGGQVNEKLFF. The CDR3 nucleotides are TGTGCCAGCAGCCCCCTGGGGGGACAGGTTAATGAAAAACTGTTTTTT.

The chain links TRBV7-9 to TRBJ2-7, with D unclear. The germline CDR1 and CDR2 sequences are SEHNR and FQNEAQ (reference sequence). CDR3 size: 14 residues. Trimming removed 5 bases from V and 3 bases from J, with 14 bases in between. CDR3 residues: CASSPPGRSYEQYF. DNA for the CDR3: TGTGCCAGCAGCCCCCCCGGGCGGAGCTACGAGCAGTACTTC.

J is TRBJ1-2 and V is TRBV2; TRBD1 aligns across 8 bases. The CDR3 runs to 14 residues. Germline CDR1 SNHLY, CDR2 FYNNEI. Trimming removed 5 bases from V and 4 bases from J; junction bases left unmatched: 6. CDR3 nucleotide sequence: TGTGCCAGCAGTTTACAGGGGGGCGGCTATGGCTACACCTTC. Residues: CASSLQGGGYGYTF.

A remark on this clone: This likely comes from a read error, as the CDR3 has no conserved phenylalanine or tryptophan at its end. CDR3 DNA sequence: TGTGCCACCAGCAGAGGGACAGGGGCCTACGAGCAGTACCTC. It translates to CATSRGTGAYEQYL. The gene calls are TRBV15 and TRBJ2-7; the match to TRBD1 covers 9 bases. V shed 1 base, J shed 2 bases, and the junction held 0 bases outside the gene matches. CDR1 and CDR2 from the germline V gene are LNHNV and YYDKDF (reference sequence). The CDR3 spans 14 residues.

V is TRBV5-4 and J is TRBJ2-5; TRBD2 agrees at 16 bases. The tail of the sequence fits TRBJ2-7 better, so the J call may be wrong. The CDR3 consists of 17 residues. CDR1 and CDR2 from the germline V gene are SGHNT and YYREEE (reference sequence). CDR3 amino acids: CASSSGLAGGPAYEQYF. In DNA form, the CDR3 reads TGTGCCAGCAGCTCGGGACTAGCGGGGGGGCCGGCCTACGAGCAGTACTTC.

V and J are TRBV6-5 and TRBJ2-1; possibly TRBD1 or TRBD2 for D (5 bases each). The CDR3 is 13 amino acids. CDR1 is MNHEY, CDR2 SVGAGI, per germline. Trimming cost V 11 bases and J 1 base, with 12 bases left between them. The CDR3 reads CASGLGSYNEQFF. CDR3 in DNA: TGTGCCTCGGGGCTGGGTTCCTACAATGAGCAGTTCTTC.

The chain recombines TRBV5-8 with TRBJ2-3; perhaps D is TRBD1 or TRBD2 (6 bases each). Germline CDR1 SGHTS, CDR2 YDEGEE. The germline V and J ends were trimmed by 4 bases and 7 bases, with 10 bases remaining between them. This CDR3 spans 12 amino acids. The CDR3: CASSPGGHTQYF. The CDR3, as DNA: TGTGCCAGCAGCCCTGGGGGGCATACGCAGTATTTT.

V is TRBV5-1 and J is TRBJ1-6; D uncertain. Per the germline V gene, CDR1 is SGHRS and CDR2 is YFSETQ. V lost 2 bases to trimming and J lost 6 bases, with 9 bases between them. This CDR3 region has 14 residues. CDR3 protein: CASSFSSGNSPLHF. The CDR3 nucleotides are TGCGCCAGCAGCTTCTCTTCAGGTAATTCACCCCTCCACTTT.

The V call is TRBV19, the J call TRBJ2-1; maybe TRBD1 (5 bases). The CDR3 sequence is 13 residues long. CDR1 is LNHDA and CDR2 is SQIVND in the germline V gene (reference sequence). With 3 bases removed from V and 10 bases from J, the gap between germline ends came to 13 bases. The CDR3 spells CASSIDGPGEQFF. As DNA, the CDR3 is TGTGCCAGTAGTATCGACGGGCCAGGGGAGCAGTTCTTC.

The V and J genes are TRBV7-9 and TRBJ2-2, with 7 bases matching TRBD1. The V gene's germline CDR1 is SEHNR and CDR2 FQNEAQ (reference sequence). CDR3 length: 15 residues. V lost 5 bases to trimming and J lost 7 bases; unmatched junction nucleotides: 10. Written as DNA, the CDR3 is TGTGCCAGCAGCCACCCCGGGACAGAGGGCGGGGAGCTGTTTTTT. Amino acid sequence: CASSHPGTEGGELFF.

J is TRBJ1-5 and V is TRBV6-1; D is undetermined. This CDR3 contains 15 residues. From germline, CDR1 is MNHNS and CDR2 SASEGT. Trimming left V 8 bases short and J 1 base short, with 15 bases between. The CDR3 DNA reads TGTGCCAGCCGGTTTCTTTCAGGCAGCAATCAGCCCCAGCATTTT. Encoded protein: CASRFLSGSNQPQHF.

CDR3 sequence (DNA): TGTGCCAGCAACCTCCACGACAATGAGCAGTTCTTC. Translation gives CASNLHDNEQFF. The chain links TRBV6-6 to TRBJ2-1; no reliable D call. Trimming shortened V by 7 bases and J by 5 bases, and 9 bases separated the two germline ends. Per the germline V gene, CDR1 is MNHNY and CDR2 is SVGAGI (reference sequence). The CDR3 is made up of 12 amino acids.

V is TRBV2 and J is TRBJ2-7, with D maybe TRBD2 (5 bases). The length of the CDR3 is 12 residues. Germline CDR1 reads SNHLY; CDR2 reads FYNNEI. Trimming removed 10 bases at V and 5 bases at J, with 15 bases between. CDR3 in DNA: TGTGCCACGGTCCCCGGGGTCCACGAGCAGTACTTC. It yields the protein CATVPGVHEQYF. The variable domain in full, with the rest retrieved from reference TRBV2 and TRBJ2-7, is EPEVTQTPSHQVTQMGQEVILRCVPISNHLYFYWYRQILGQKVEFLVSFYNNEISEKSEIFDDQFSVERPDGSNFTLKIRSTKLEDSAMYFCATVPGVHEQYFGPGTRLTVT.

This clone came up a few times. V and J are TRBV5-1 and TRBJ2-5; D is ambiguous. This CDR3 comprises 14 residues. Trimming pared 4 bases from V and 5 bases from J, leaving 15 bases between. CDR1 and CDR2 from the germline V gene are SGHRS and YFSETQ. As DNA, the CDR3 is TGCGCCAGCAGCGGACCACAGAGTTACGAGACCCAGTACTTC. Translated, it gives CASSGPQSYETQYF.

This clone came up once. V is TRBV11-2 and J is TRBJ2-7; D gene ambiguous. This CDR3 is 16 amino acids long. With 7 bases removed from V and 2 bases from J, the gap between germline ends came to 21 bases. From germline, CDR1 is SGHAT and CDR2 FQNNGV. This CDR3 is CASTLPIKGLTYEQYF. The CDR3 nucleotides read TGTGCCAGCACCCTTCCGATAAAGGGCCTGACCTACGAGCAGTACTTC.

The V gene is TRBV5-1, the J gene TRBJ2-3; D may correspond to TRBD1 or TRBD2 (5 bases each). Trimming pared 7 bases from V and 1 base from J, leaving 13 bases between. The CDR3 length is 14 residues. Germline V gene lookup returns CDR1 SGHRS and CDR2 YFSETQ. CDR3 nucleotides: TGCGCCAGCTTTCCGGGACCCGGCACAGATACGCAGTATTTT. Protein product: CASFPGPGTDTQYF.

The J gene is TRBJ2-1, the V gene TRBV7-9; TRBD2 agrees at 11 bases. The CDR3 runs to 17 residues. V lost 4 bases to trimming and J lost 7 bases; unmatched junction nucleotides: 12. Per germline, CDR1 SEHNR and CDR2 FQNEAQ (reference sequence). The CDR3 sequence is CASSSTILAGGPNEQFF. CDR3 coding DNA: TGTGCCAGCAGCTCGACTATCTTAGCGGGGGGGCCAAATGAGCAGTTCTTC. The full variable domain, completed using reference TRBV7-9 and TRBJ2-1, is DTGVSQNPRHKITKRGQNVTFRCDPISEHNRLYWYRQTLGQGPEFLTYFQNEAQLEKSRLLSDRFSAERPKGSFSTLEIQRTEQGDSAMYLCASSSTILAGGPNEQFFGPGTRLTVL.